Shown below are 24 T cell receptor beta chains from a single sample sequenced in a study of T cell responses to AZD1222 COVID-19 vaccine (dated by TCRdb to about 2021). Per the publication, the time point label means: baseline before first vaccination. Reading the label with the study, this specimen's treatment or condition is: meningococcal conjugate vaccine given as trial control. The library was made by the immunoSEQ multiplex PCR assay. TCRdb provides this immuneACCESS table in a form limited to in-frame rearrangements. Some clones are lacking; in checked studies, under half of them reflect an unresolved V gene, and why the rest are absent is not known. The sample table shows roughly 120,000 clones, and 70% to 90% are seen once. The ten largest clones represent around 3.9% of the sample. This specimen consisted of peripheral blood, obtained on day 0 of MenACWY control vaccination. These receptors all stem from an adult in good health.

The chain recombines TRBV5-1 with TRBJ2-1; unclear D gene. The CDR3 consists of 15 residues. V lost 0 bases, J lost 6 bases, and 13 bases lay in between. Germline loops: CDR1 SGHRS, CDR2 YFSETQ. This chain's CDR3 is CASSLGTPRLNEQFF. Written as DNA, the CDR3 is TGCGCCAGCAGCTTGGGGACCCCTAGGCTCAATGAGCAGTTCTTC.

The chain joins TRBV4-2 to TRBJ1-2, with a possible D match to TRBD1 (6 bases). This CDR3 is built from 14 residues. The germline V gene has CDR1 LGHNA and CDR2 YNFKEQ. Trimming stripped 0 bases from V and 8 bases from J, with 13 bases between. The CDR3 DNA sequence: TGTGCCAGCAGCCAAGATTTGGGGGCGTTGGGCTACACCTTC. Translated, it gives CASSQDLGALGYTF.

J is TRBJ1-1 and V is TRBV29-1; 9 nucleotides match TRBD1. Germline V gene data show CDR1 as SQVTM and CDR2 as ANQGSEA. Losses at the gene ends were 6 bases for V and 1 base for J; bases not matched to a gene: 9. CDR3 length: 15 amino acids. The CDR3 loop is CSVGQGYLRNTEAFF. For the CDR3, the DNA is TGCAGCGTGGGACAGGGATATCTGAGGAACACTGAAGCTTTCTTT.

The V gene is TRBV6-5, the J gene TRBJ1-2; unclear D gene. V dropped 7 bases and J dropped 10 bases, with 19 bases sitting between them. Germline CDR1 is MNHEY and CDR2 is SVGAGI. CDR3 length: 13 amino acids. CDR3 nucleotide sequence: TGTGCCAGCACCCTTGTTACCCGTTTCGACTACACCTTC. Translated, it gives CASTLVTRFDYTF.

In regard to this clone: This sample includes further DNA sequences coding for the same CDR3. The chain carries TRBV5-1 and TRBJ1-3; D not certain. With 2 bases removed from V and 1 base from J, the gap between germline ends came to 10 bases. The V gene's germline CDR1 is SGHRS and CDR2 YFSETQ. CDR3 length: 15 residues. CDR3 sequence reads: CASSLAGSSGNTIYF. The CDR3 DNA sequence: TGCGCCAGCAGCTTAGCCGGGTCATCTGGAAACACCATATATTTT.

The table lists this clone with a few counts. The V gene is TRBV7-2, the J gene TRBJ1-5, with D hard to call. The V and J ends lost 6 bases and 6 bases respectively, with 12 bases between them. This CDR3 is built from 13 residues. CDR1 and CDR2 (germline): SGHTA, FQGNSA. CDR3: CASRWEEGQPQHF. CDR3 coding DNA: TGTGCCAGCAGGTGGGAAGAGGGTCAGCCCCAGCATTTT.

CDR3 residues: CASSYRGYEQYF. The CDR3 DNA follows: TGTGCCAGCAGTTACAGGGGCTACGAGCAGTACTTC. The chain carries TRBV2 and TRBJ2-7; 7 bases are shared with TRBD1. Germline CDR1 is SNHLY and CDR2 is FYNNEI. The V gene end was trimmed by 5 bases and the J gene end by 3 bases; junction bases not matched to a gene: 1. This CDR3 is 12 amino acids long.

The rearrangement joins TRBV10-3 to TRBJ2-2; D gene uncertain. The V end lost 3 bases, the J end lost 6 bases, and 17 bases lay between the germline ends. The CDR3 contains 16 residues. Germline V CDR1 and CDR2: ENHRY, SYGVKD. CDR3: CAISEWSLALAGELFF. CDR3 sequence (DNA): TGTGCCATCAGTGAATGGAGCCTTGCGCTCGCCGGGGAGCTGTTTTTT.

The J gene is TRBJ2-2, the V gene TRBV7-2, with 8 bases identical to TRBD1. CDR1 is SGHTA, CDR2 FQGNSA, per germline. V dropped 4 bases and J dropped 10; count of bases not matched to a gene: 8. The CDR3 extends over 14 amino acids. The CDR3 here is CASSSNRGTVELFF. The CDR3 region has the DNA TGTGCCAGCAGCTCCAACAGGGGGACGGTGGAGCTGTTTTTT.

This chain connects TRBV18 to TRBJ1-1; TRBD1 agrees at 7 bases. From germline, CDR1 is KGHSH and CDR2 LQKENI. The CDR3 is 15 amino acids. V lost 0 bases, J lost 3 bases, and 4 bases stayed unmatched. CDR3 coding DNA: TGTGCCAGCTCACCACCGGGACAGTGGCACACTGAAGCTTTCTTT. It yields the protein CASSPPGQWHTEAFF.

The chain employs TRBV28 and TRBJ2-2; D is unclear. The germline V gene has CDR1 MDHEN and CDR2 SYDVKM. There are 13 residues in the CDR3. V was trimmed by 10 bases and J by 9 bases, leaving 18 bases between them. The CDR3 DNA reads TGTGCCACCACCGACCGATCGTTCCGGGAGCTGTTTTTT. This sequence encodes CATTDRSFRELFF.

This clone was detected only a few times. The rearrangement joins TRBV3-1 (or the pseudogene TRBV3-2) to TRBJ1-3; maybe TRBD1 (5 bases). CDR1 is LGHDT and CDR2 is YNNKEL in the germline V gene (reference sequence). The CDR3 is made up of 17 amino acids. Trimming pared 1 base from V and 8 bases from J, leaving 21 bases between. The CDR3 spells CASSQVLDQGTTDTIYF. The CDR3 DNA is TGTGCCAGCAGCCAAGTTTTGGACCAGGGTACTACGGACACCATATATTTT.

This CDR3 is CSARTNYGYTF. The DNA for the CDR3 is TGCAGTGCTAGGACAAACTATGGCTACACCTTC. This chain connects TRBV20-1 to TRBJ1-2; D not certain. The CDR3 spans 11 residues. The germline V gene encodes CDR1 DFQATT and CDR2 SNEGSKA (reference sequence). V was trimmed by 3 bases and J by 2 bases, leaving 4 bases between them.

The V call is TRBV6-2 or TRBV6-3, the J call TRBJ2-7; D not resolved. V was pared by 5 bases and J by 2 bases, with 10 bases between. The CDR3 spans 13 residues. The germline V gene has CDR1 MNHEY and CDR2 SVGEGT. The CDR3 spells CASSRKGAYEQYF. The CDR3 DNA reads TGTGCCAGCAGTAGGAAGGGTGCCTACGAGCAGTACTTC.

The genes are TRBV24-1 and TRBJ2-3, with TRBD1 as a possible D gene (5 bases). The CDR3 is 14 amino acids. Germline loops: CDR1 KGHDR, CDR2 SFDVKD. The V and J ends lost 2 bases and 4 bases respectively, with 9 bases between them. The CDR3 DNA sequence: TGTGCCACCAGTGATTCAGGGTTTGCAGATACGCAGTATTTT. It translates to CATSDSGFADTQYF.

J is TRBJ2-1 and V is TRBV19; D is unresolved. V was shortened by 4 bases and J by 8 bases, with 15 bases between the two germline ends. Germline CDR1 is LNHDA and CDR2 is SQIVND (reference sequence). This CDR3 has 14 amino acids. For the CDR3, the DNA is TGTGCCAGTAGTACCCGGTCCGGAATCGATGAGCAGTTCTTC. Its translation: CASSTRSGIDEQFF.

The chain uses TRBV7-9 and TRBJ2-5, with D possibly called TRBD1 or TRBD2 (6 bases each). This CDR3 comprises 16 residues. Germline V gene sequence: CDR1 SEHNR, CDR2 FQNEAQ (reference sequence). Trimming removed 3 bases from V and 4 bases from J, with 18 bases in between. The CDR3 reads CASSFGDRGHRETQYF. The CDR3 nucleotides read TGTGCCAGCAGCTTCGGTGACCGGGGGCATCGAGAGACCCAGTACTTC.

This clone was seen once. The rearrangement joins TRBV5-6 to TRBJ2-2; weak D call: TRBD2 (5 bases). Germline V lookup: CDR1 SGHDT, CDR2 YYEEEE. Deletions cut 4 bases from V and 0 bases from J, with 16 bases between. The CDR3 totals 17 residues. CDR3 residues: CASSGLSVAANTGELFF. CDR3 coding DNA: TGTGCCAGCAGCGGACTCTCCGTGGCTGCGAACACCGGGGAGCTGTTTTTT.

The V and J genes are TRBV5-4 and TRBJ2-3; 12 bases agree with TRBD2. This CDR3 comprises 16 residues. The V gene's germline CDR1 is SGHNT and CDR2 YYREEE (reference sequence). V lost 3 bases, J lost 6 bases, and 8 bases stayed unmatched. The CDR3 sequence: CASSSPTSGGFDTQYF. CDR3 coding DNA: TGTGCCAGCAGCTCCCCGACTAGCGGGGGATTCGATACGCAGTATTTT.

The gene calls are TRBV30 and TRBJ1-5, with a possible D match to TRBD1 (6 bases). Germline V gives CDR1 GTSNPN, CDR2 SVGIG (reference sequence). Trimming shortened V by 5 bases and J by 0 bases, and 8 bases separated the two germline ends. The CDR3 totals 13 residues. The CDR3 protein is CAWGQSSNQPQHF. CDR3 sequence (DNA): TGTGCCTGGGGACAGAGTAGCAATCAGCCCCAGCATTTT.

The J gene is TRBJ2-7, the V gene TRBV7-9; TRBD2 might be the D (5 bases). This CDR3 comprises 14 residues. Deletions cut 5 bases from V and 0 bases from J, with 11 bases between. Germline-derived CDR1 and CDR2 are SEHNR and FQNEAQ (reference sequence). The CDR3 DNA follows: TGTGCCAGCAGCAACCCGGGGAACTCCTACGAGCAGTACTTC. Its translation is CASSNPGNSYEQYF. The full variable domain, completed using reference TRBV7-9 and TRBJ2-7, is DTGVSQNPRHKITKRGQNVTFRCDPISEHNRLYWYRQTLGQGPEFLTYFQNEAQLEKSRLLSDRFSAERPKGSFSTLEIQRTEQGDSAMYLCASSNPGNSYEQYFGPGTRLTVT.

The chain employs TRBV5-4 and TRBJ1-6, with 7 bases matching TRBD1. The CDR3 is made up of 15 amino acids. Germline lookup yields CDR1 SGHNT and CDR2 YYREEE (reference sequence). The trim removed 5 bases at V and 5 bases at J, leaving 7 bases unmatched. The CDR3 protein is CASSSGTAHNSPLHF. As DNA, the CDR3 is TGTGCCAGCAGTTCCGGGACAGCGCATAATTCACCCCTCCACTTT.

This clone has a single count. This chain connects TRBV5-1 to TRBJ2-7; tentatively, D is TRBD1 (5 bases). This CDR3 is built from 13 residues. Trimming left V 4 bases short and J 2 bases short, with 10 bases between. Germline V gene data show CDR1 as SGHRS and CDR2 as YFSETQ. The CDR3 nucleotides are TGCGCCAGCAGCCTCGACAGCACCTACGAGCAGTACTTC. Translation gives CASSLDSTYEQYF.

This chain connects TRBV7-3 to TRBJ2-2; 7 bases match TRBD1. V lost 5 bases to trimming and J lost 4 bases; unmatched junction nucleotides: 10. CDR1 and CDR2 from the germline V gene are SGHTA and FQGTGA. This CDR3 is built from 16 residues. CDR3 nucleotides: TGTGCCAGCAGCCCGCAACAGGGGCCGGCCACCGGGGAGCTGTTTTTT. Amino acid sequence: CASSPQQGPATGELFF. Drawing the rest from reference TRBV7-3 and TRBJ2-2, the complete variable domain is GAGVSQTPSNKVTEKGKYVELRCDPISGHTALYWYRQSLGQGPEFLIYFQGTGAADDSGLPNDRFFAVRPEGSVSTLKIQRTERGDSAVYLCASSPQQGPATGELFFGEGSRLTVL.